The TCR beta chain described here comes from a study of blood T cell repertoires in COVID-19. Study as a whole: Researchers got acute and convalescent COVID-19 samples from the United States, Italy and Spain. T cells, B-cell-depleted T cells, or PBMCs supplied cDNA or gDNA.

V was clipped by 2 bases and J by 6 bases, with 15 bases between them. CDR1 MNHEY and CDR2 SVGAGI come from the germline V gene. CDR3 length: 15 amino acids. Per the original data handling: Amplification with reference gene primers provided the estimates of nucleated cell counts. The assay was immunoSEQ multiplex PCR, and TCRdb's table has in-frame clones only and misses some. For V, J and clone size, that table is used; D and trimming come from the DNA. The sample carries roughly 67,000 clones, almost 85% recorded once. The sequence derives from a man aged 50 to 60 with acute or convalescent COVID-19. Input material: peripheral blood. The rearrangement links TRBV6-5 to TRBJ2-3, with D tentatively TRBD2 (6 bases). CDR3 sequence (DNA): TGTGCCAGCAGTTACGCCCCGACTAGTTCGGATACGCAGTATTTT. Amino acids: CASSYAPTSSDTQYF.